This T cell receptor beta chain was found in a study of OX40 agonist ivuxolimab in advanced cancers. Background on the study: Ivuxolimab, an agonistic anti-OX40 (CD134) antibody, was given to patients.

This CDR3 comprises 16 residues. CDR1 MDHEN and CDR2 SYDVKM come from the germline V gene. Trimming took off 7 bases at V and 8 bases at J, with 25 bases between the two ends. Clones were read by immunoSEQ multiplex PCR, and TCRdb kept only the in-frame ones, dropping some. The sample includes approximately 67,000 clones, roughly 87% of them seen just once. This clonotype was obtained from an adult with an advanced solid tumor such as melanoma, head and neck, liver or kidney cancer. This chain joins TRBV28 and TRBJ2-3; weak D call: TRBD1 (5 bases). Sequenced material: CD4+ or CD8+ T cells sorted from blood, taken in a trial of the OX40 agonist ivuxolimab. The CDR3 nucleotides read TGTGCCAGCATCCGAGGATCGGTTACACCTAGGGGTACGCAGTATTTT. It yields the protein CASIRGSVTPRGTQYF.